These 22 T cell receptor beta chains were all obtained from the same sample, sequenced in a study of shared clonotypes between healthy human individuals. Naive-designated CD8 cells lacked CD45RO, were positively enriched for CCR7, and omitted terminally differentiated effector memory CD45RA+ cells. Clones were sequenced by immunoSEQ multiplex PCR, and TCRdb holds only the in-frame ones, with some missing. The table includes over 2,000,000 clones, 93% detected once. Sequencing was carried out using naive CD8+ T cells from PBMCs. The receptors here all came from a man aged 18-30 years in good health. Some clones in this sample may be carry-over from other donors' samples.

This chain connects TRBV10-2 to TRBJ2-1; 7 nucleotides match TRBD2. Per the germline V gene, CDR1 is WSHSY and CDR2 is SAAADI. V lost 6 bases, J lost 5 bases, and 10 bases stayed unmatched. This CDR3 is 15 amino acids long. In DNA, the CDR3 is TGCGCCAGCAGGTCTCGCCTAGCGGACCACAATGAGCAGTTCTTC. Its translation is CASRSRLADHNEQFF.

V usage is TRBV30 and J usage is TRBJ1-3; 10 bases are shared with TRBD1. The V gene's germline CDR1 is GTSNPN and CDR2 SVGIG (reference sequence). This CDR3 region has 12 residues. Trimming took 4 bases from V and 7 from J; bases not matched to a gene: 1. The CDR3: CAWTDRGNTIYF. For the CDR3, the DNA is TGTGCCTGGACGGACAGGGGGAACACCATATATTTT.

V usage is TRBV2 and J usage is TRBJ2-7, with 7 bases lining up with TRBD2. CDR3 length equals 14 residues. V gave up 7 bases and J gave up 7 bases; unmatched junction bases: 13. CDR1 is SNHLY and CDR2 is FYNNEI in the germline V gene. CDR3 protein: CASKSWGGDGEQYF. In DNA, the CDR3 is TGTGCCAGCAAATCCTGGGGAGGGGATGGTGAGCAGTACTTC.

The V call is TRBV7-9, the J call TRBJ2-5, with D possibly being TRBD2 (6 bases). The CDR3 runs to 15 residues. Trimming removed 1 base from V and 5 bases from J, with 14 bases in between. Looked up from germline, CDR1 is SEHNR and CDR2 is FQNEAQ (reference sequence). The CDR3 DNA is TGTGCCAGCAGCTTAGATGGGGGGTTACGGGAGACCCAGTACTTC. Protein sequence: CASSLDGGLRETQYF.

The CDR3 DNA reads TGCGCCAGCAGCCTGACAGGGGCGGTCTACGAGCAGTACTTC. This translates into CASSLTGAVYEQYF. V is TRBV5-1 and J is TRBJ2-7; TRBD1 aligns across 8 bases. Unmatched junction bases numbered 6, after V lost 4 bases and J lost 3 bases. Germline values: CDR1 SGHRS, CDR2 YFSETQ. The CDR3 has 14 residues.

With respect to this clone: A much larger clonotype is one base distant, so this may be a read error. V usage is TRBV7-8 and J usage is TRBJ1-5, with unresolved D. The ends were cut back, 1 base at V and 3 bases at J, with 1 base in the middle. CDR1 is SGHVS and CDR2 is FQNEAQ in the germline V gene. CDR3 length equals 12 residues. The CDR3 sequence: CASSLVNQPQHF. CDR3 DNA sequence: TGTGCCAGCAGCTTAGTCAATCAGCCCCAGCATTTT.

On this clone itself: Other DNA sequences in this specimen translate into the identical CDR3. The CDR3 bases are TGTGCCAGCAGCCTCCAGGGGAATCAGCCCCAGCATTTT. Translation gives CASSLQGNQPQHF. V and J are TRBV6-5 and TRBJ1-5, with a weak D call TRBD1 (6 bases). This CDR3 spans 13 amino acids. Trimming cost V 6 bases and J 4 bases, with 10 bases left between them. Looked up from germline, CDR1 is MNHEY and CDR2 is SVGAGI.

This chain links TRBV9 with TRBJ2-3; a possible D gene is TRBD2 (5 bases). Germline lookup yields CDR1 SGDLS and CDR2 YYNGEE. V lost 3 bases and J lost 3, with 17 bases in between. The length of the CDR3 is 16 residues. The DNA of the CDR3 is TGTGCCAGCAGCGCCAACAGTTTGAGGAGGACAGATACGCAGTATTTT. Protein sequence: CASSANSLRRTDTQYF.

V gene TRBV6-5 combines with J gene TRBJ2-1; TRBD2 matches at 10 bases. The CDR3 is made up of 15 amino acids. V dropped 5 bases and J dropped 9; count of bases not matched to a gene: 10. Germline V gene sequence: CDR1 MNHEY, CDR2 SVGAGI. The CDR3 DNA sequence: TGTGCCAGCAGTGGGACTAGCGCGACGAAGGTTGAGCAGTTCTTC. Translation gives CASSGTSATKVEQFF.

V and J are TRBV4-1 and TRBJ1-5; 8 bases are a match to TRBD1. The V segment lost 0 bases and the J segment 8 bases; nucleotides outside the gene matches: 9. Germline V gene lookup returns CDR1 MGHRA and CDR2 YSYEKL. The CDR3 covers 16 residues. The CDR3 DNA follows: TGCGCCAGCAGCCAAGATGCAGGGGGCTATTTGGAGCCCCAGCATTTT. It is translated as CASSQDAGGYLEPQHF.

The V call is TRBV4-1, the J call TRBJ1-5, with unresolved D. The ends were cut back, 1 base at V and 2 bases at J, with 12 bases in the middle. The V gene's germline CDR1 is MGHRA and CDR2 YSYEKL. The CDR3 contains 16 residues. The CDR3: CASSQVDQGGNQPQHF. CDR3 bases: TGCGCCAGCAGCCAAGTAGACCAAGGAGGCAATCAGCCCCAGCATTTT.

This clone came up a few times. The chain joins TRBV2 to TRBJ1-5; TRBD1 aligns across 7 bases. The CDR3 length is 16 residues. J gave up 5 bases and V 5 bases, and 12 bases lay outside the gene matches. Germline values: CDR1 SNHLY, CDR2 FYNNEI. CDR3 DNA: TGTGCCAGCAGTCCAAACAGGGGAGTAGTCGATCAGCCCCAGCATTTT. This translates into CASSPNRGVVDQPQHF.

V and J are TRBV27 and TRBJ2-1; 14 nucleotides line up with TRBD2. Unmatched junction bases numbered 6, after V lost 5 bases and J lost 6 bases. The CDR3 length is 16 residues. Germline V CDR1 and CDR2: MNHEY, SMNVEV (reference sequence). CDR3 DNA sequence: TGTGCCAGCAGTCCGACGGGACTAGCGGGAGTCAATGAGCAGTTCTTC. It codes for CASSPTGLAGVNEQFF.

Written as DNA, the CDR3 is TGTGCCAGCAGCGTAGCGGACTTCAGGACAGATACGCAGTATTTT. This sequence encodes CASSVADFRTDTQYF. This chain joins TRBV9 and TRBJ2-3, with a tentative D call TRBD2 (5 bases). Germline-derived CDR1 and CDR2 are SGDLS and YYNGEE. Trimming left V 0 bases short and J 3 bases short, with 11 bases between. The CDR3 spans 15 residues.

This clone showed up just once. This chain joins TRBV7-3 and TRBJ2-6, with D maybe TRBD2 (5 bases). CDR1 is SGHTA, CDR2 FQGTGA, per germline. There are 15 residues in the CDR3. Trimming took 6 bases from V and 0 from J, leaving 9 bases between them. In nucleotides, the CDR3 is TGTGCCAGCAGGAGCGGACTCTCTGGGGCCAACGTCCTGACTTTC. Protein: CASRSGLSGANVLTF.

The V gene is TRBV27, the J gene TRBJ2-5; TRBD2 aligns across 8 bases. J lost 5 bases, V lost 5 bases, and 16 bases had no gene match. CDR1 and CDR2 from the germline V gene are MNHEY and SMNVEV (reference sequence). The CDR3 runs to 17 residues. The CDR3 spells CASSLGVAGPLGETQYF. The CDR3 bases are TGTGCCAGCAGTCTTGGGGTAGCGGGACCCCTGGGGGAGACCCAGTACTTC.

With respect to this clone: The same CDR3 can be traced to other DNA sequences in this sample. The chain is built from TRBV19 and TRBJ2-7, with D hard to call. The germline V gene encodes CDR1 LNHDA and CDR2 SQIVND (reference sequence). V was clipped by 3 bases and J by 2 bases, with 8 bases between them. The CDR3 runs to 13 residues. This chain's CDR3 is CASSISAPYEQYF. The DNA for the CDR3 is TGTGCCAGTAGTATTTCGGCCCCCTACGAGCAGTACTTC.

The V call is TRBV6-1, the J call TRBJ2-1; possible D gene TRBD1, 6 bases. Trimming shortened V by 2 bases and J by 0 bases, and 14 bases separated the two germline ends. The CDR3 consists of 17 residues. The germline gives CDR1 MNHNS, CDR2 SASEGT. Here the CDR3 reads CASSEFQGTSSYNEQFF. The CDR3 DNA follows: TGTGCCAGCAGTGAATTTCAGGGGACGAGCTCCTACAATGAGCAGTTCTTC.

The chain links TRBV6-6 to TRBJ1-4, with TRBD1 as a possible D gene (5 bases). This CDR3 is 15 amino acids long. With 4 bases removed from V and 4 bases from J, the gap between germline ends came to 13 bases. The germline V gene encodes CDR1 MNHNY and CDR2 SVGAGI (reference sequence). This CDR3 reads CASSSPGRLNEKLFF. In nucleotides, the CDR3 is TGTGCCAGCAGTTCTCCGGGACGGCTTAATGAAAAACTGTTTTTT.

This clone was detected only once. The chain links TRBV28 to TRBJ1-2; D not certain. Germline loops: CDR1 MDHEN, CDR2 SYDVKM. The V end lost 0 bases, the J end lost 6 bases, and 14 bases lay between the germline ends. The CDR3 runs to 15 residues. DNA for the CDR3: TGTGCCAGCAGTTTATGGGGGTCTTTACGTGATGGCTACACCTTC. Residues: CASSLWGSLRDGYTF.

The count of this clone is one. This rearrangement joins TRBV27 to TRBJ2-7, with 11 bases aligning to TRBD2. CDR3 length: 15 residues. With 4 bases clipped from V and 2 bases from J, the junction kept 4 bases outside the gene matches. Per the germline V gene, CDR1 is MNHEY and CDR2 is SMNVEV (reference sequence). In DNA, the CDR3 is TGTGCCAGCAGTTCACGACTAGCGGGGACCTACGAGCAGTACTTC. The encoded protein is CASSSRLAGTYEQYF.

The V gene is TRBV4-3, the J gene TRBJ2-7; D is unresolved. The CDR3 is 14 residues long. Trimming left V 4 bases short and J 2 bases short, with 12 bases between. The germline V gene has CDR1 LGHNA and CDR2 YSLEER. CDR3 in amino acids: CASSPSRNPYEQYF. The CDR3 DNA follows: TGCGCCAGCAGCCCCTCTAGAAACCCCTACGAGCAGTACTTC.